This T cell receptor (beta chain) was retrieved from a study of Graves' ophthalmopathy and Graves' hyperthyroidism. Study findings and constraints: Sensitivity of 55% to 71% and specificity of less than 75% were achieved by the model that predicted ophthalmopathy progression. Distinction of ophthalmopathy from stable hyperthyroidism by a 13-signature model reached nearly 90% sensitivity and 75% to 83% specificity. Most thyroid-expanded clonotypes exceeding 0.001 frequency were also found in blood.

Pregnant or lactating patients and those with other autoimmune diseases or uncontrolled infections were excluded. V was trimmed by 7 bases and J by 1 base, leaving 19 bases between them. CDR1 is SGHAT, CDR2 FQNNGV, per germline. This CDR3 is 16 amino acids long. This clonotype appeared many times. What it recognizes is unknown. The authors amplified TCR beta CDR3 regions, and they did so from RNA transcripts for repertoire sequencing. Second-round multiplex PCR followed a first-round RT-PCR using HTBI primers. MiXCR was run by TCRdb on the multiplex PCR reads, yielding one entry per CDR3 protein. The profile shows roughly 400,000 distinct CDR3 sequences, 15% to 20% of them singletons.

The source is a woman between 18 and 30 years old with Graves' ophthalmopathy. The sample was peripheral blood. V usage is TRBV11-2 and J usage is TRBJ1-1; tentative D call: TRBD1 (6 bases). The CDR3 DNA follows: TGTGCCAGCACCGGTAGGGGGTCGCGGGAGAACACTGAAGCTTTCTTT. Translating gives CASTGRGSRENTEAFF.